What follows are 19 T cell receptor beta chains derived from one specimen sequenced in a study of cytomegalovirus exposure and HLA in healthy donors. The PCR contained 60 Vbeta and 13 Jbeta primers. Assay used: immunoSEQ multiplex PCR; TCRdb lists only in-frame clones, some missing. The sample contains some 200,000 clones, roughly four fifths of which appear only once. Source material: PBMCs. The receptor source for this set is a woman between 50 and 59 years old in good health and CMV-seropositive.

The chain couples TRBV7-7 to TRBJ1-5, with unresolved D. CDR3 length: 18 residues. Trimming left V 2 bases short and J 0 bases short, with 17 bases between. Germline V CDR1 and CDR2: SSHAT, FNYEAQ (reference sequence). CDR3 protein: CASSLPFAPNHSNQPQHF. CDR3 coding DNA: TGTGCCAGCAGCTTACCCTTTGCACCTAACCATAGCAATCAGCCCCAGCATTTT. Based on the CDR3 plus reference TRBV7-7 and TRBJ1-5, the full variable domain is GAGVSQSPRYKVTKRGQDVTLRCDPISSHATLYWYQQALGQGPEFLTYFNYEAQPDKSGLPSDRFSAERPEGSISTLTIQRTEQRDSAMYRCASSLPFAPNHSNQPQHFGDGTRLSIL.

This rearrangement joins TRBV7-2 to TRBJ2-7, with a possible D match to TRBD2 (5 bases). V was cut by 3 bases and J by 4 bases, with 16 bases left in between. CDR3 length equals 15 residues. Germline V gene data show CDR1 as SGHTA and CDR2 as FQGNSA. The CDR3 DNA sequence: TGTGCCAGCAGCTTGGATTCGAGCGGTCTATACGAGCAGTACTTC. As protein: CASSLDSSGLYEQYF.

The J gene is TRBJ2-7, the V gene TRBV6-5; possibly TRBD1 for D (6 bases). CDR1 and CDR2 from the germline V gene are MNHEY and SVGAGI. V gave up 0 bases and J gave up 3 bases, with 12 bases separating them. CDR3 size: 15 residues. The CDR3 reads CASSYSTGHHYEQYF. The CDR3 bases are TGTGCCAGCAGTTACTCAACGGGACACCACTACGAGCAGTACTTC.

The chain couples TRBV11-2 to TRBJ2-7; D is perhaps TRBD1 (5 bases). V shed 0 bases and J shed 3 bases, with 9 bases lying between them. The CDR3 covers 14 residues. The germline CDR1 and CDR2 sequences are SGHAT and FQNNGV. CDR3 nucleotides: TGTGCCAGCAGCTTAGACAGGGCCTACTACGAGCAGTACTTC. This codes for CASSLDRAYYEQYF.

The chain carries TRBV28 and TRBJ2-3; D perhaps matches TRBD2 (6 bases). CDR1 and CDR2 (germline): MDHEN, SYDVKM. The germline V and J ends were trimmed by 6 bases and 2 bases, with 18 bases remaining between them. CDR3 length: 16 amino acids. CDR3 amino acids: CASSPGGLKTTDTQYF. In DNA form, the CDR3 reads TGTGCCAGCAGCCCAGGAGGGCTAAAAACCACAGATACGCAGTATTTT.

The CDR3 DNA reads as TGTGCCAGTAGTACTGGGACAGGGGGCACTAGCTACAATGAGCAGTTCTTC. Residues: CASSTGTGGTSYNEQFF. The J gene is TRBJ2-1, the V gene TRBV19; 12 nucleotides line up with TRBD1. The CDR3 has 17 amino acids. V lost 4 bases to trimming and J lost 3 bases; unmatched junction nucleotides: 7. Germline assignment: CDR1 LNHDA and CDR2 SQIVND (reference sequence).

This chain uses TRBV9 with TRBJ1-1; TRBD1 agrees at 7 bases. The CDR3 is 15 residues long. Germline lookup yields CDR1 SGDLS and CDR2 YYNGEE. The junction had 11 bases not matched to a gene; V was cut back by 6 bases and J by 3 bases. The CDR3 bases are TGTGCCAGCAACCTAAGAACAGGGGTATACACTGAAGCTTTCTTT. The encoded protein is CASNLRTGVYTEAFF.

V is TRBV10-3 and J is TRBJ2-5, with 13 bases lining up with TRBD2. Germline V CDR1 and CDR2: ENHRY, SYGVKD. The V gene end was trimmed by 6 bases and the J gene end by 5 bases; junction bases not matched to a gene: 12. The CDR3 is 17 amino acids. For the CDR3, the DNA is TGTGCCATCAGCTGGACTAGCGGGGGCCCCCCGGGGGAGACCCAGTACTTC. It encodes CAISWTSGGPPGETQYF.

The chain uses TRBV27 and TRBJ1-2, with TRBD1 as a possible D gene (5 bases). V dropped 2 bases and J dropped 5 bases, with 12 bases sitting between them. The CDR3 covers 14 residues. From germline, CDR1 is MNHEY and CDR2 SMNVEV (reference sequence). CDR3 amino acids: CASSLKWGGYGYTF. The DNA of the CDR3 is TGTGCCAGCAGTTTAAAATGGGGGGGATATGGCTACACCTTC.

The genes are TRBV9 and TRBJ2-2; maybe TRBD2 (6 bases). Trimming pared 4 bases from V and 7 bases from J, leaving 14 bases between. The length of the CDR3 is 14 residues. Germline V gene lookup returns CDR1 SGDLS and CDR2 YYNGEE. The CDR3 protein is CASSPRLDGGELFF. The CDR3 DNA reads TGTGCCAGCAGCCCCCGACTAGACGGCGGGGAGCTGTTTTTT.

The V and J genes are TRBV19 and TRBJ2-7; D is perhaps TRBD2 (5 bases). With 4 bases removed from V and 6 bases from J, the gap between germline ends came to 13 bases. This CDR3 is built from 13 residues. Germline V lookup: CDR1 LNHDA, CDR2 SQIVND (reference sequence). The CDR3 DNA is TGTGCCAGTAGTACGGGATCCCTCGCCGAGCAGTACTTC. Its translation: CASSTGSLAEQYF.

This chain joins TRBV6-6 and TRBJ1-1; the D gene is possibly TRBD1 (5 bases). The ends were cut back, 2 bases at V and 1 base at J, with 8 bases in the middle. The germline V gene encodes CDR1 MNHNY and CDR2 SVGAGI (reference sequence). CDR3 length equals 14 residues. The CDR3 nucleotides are TGTGCCAGCAGTTACGGGACTGGGAACACTGAAGCTTTCTTT. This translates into CASSYGTGNTEAFF.

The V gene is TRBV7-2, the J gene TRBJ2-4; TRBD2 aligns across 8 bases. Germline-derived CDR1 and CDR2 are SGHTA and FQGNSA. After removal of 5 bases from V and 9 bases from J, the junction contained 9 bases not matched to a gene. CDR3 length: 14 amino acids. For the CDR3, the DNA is TGTGCCAGCAGCCCCGGACTAGCCAGGAGCATTCAGTACTTC. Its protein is CASSPGLARSIQYF.

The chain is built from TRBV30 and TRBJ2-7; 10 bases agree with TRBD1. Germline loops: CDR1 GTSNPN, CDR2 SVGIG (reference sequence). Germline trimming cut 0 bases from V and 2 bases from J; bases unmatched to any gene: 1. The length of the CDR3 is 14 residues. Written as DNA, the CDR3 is TGTGCCTGGAGTGTGACAGGGGGCGCCTACGAGCAGTACTTC. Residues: CAWSVTGGAYEQYF.

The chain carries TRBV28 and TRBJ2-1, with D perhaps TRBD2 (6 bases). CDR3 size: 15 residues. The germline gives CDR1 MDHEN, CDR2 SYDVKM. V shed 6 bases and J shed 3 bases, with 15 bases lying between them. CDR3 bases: TGTGCCAGCAGCGTCCCGGGACTCGGCTACAATGAGCAGTTCTTC. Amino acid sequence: CASSVPGLGYNEQFF.

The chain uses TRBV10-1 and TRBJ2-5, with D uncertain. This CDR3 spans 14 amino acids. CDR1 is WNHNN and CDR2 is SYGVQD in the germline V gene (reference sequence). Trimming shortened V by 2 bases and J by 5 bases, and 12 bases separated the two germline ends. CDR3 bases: TGCGCCAGCAGTGAGACTCGCCGAGGCGAGACCCAGTACTTC. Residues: CASSETRRGETQYF.

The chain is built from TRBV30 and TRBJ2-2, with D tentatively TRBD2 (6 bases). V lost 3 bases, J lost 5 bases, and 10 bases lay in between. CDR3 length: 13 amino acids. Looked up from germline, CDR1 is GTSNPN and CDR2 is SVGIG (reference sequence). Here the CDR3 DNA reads TGTGCCTGGAGGGGGGGTGAGACCGGGGAGCTGTTTTTT. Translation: CAWRGGETGELFF.

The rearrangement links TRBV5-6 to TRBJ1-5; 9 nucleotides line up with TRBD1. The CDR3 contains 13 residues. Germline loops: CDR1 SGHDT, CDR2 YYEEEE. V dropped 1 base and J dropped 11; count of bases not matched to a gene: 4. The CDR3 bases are TGTGCCAGCAGCTTGTGGGGGGACAGGGCCCAGCATTTT. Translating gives CASSLWGDRAQHF.

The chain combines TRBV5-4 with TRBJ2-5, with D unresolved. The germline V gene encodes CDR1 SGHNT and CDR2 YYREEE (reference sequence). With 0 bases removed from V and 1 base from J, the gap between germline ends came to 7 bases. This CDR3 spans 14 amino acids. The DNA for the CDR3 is TGTGCCAGCAGCTTGGTCGAGTCCCAAGAGACCCAGTACTTC. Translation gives CASSLVESQETQYF.